This record looks at one T cell receptor (beta chain) sequence and its context. This CDR3 spans 13 amino acids. Trimming pared 2 bases from V and 10 bases from J, leaving 12 bases between. Germline CDR1 reads GTSNPN; CDR2 reads SVGIG (reference sequence). Some clones are missing from TCRdb's copy, which holds only in-frame ones; the method was immunoSEQ multiplex PCR. The data hold some 100,000 clones, with 91% observed a single time. These data originate in a study of T cell responses to AZD1222 COVID-19 vaccine. The sequences come from peripheral blood, collected on day 0 of AZD1222 vaccination. The rearrangement uses TRBV30 and TRBJ1-6, with no clear D. The sequence was obtained from an adult in good health. CDR3 sequence (DNA): TGTGCCTGGAGTCCGGGTGGTGGATCACCCCTCCACTTT. This encodes CAWSPGGGSPLHF.